The next 21 T cell receptor beta chains were all read from a single sample in a study of molecular identifiers for immune sequencing clone quantification. TCRdb used MiXCR to reprocess the PCR reads, holding one entry per CDR3 protein. The sample has 300,000 to 400,000 distinct CDR3 sequences; roughly 24% are singletons. Input material: naive CD8+ T cells from blood, with Jurkat cell RNA spiked in. Subset of the sample: FACS-sorted CD8+CD4-CCR7+CD45RA+ naive T cells. These receptors originate from a human donor in good health. Some libraries in this study had Jurkat cell RNA spiked in.

This clonotype has just one count. It may be a read error: a sequence one base away is much more abundant. The chain has TRBV9 and TRBJ2-2, with TRBD2 as a possible D gene (6 bases). The CDR3 runs 12 residues. Germline V lookup: CDR1 SGDLS, CDR2 YYNGEE. CDR3 sequence: CASSGSAGGLFF. For the CDR3, the DNA is TGTGCCAGCAGCGGTTCTGCCGGGGGGCTGTTTTTT.

This clonotype was seen ten or more times. CDR3: CASSQGQGAVYEQYF. The CDR3 region has the DNA TGCGCCAGCAGCCAGGGACAGGGGGCTGTATACGAGCAGTACTTC. The chain links TRBV4-1 to TRBJ2-7, with 12 bases that match TRBD1. CDR3 length: 15 residues. CDR1 and CDR2 (germline): MGHRA, YSYEKL. Trimming removed 3 bases from V and 4 bases from J; junction bases left unmatched: 4.

This clonotype was observed a few times. The rearrangement uses TRBV5-5 and TRBJ1-4; D possibly corresponds to TRBD1 (6 bases). V gave up 4 bases and J gave up 0 bases, with 10 bases separating them. This CDR3 has 15 amino acids. Germline V gene data show CDR1 as SGHKS and CDR2 as YYEKEE (reference sequence). The CDR3 reads CASSGWTATNEKLFF. Here the CDR3 DNA reads TGTGCCAGCAGCGGATGGACAGCAACTAATGAAAAACTGTTTTTT. The full variable domain, its missing parts supplied by reference TRBV5-5 and TRBJ1-4, is DAGVTQSPTHLIKTRGQQVTLRCSPISGHKSVSWYQQVLGQGPQFIFQYYEKEERGRGNFPDRFSARQFPNYSSELNVNALLLGDSALYLCASSGWTATNEKLFFGSGTQLSVL.

This clonotype was counted at least ten times. The chain employs TRBV20-1 and TRBJ1-1; D may be TRBD1 (5 bases). Germline CDR1 reads DFQATT; CDR2 reads SNEGSKA (reference sequence). Trimming cost V 7 bases and J 0 bases, with 15 bases left between them. The CDR3 covers 14 residues. The CDR3 sequence: CSVGEDIMNTEAFF. The CDR3 bases are TGCAGTGTCGGGGAGGACATCATGAACACTGAAGCTTTCTTT.

The gene calls are TRBV7-2 and TRBJ1-2; D call uncertain. V lost 0 bases and J 6 bases, leaving 11 bases between the germline ends. The CDR3 contains 14 residues. Germline V CDR1 and CDR2: SGHTA, FQGNSA. The CDR3 is CASSLAEGNHGYTF. CDR3 nucleotides: TGTGCCAGCAGCTTAGCGGAGGGCAACCATGGCTACACCTTC. The whole variable domain, remainder taken from reference TRBV7-2 and TRBJ1-2, is GAGVSQSPSNKVTEKGKDVELRCDPISGHTALYWYRQSLGQGLEFLIYFQGNSAPDKSGLPSDRFSAERTGGSVSTLTIQRTQQEDSAVYLCASSLAEGNHGYTFGSGTRLTVV.

This clonotype was recorded at least ten times. This chain uses TRBV4-1 with TRBJ2-5; 7 positions agree with TRBD1. This CDR3 comprises 15 residues. CDR1 is MGHRA, CDR2 YSYEKL, per germline. After removal of 3 bases from V and 2 bases from J, the junction contained 6 bases not matched to a gene. The CDR3 sequence is CASSHHRDSQETQYF. DNA for the CDR3: TGCGCCAGCAGCCATCACCGGGACAGTCAAGAGACCCAGTACTTC.

This clonotype was counted only a few times. The chain combines TRBV30 with TRBJ2-7; D tentatively reads TRBD1 or TRBD2 (5 bases each). The CDR3 has 11 residues. Germline V gene data show CDR1 as GTSNPN and CDR2 as SVGIG (reference sequence). The V gene lost 3 bases and the J gene lost 6 bases, with 9 bases spanning the gap. The CDR3 spells CAWRGPSEQYF. The CDR3 DNA follows: TGTGCCTGGAGGGGACCGTCCGAGCAGTACTTC.

This clonotype turned up a few times. This chain links TRBV29-1 with TRBJ2-7; D remains ambiguous. The CDR3 runs 14 residues. Germline V gene sequence: CDR1 SQVTM, CDR2 ANQGSEA. The ends were cut back, 3 bases at V and 3 bases at J, with 15 bases in the middle. In DNA, the CDR3 is TGCAGCGTTGAGGTGTCAGAAGGCGGCTACGAGCAGTACTTC. Protein sequence: CSVEVSEGGYEQYF.

This clonotype was seen a few times. This sequence joins TRBV25-1 and TRBJ1-2; 8 bases agree with TRBD1. The CDR3 is 14 amino acids. Germline CDR1 reads MGHDK; CDR2 reads SYGVNS. With V trimmed by 3 bases and J by 7 bases, 7 bases remained unmatched. The CDR3 region has the DNA TGTGCCAGCAGTGAGGGCAGGGGGCTTCTTGGCTACACCTTC. Translation gives CASSEGRGLLGYTF.

This clonotype was detected a few times. This chain uses TRBV20-1 with TRBJ2-1; 7 nucleotides line up with TRBD2. Germline V gene sequence: CDR1 DFQATT, CDR2 SNEGSKA (reference sequence). Unmatched junction bases numbered 5, after V lost 4 bases and J lost 2 bases. The CDR3 totals 14 residues. CDR3 DNA sequence: TGCAGTGCTATAGGACTAGTTCCCTACAATGAGCAGTTCTTC. Its protein is CSAIGLVPYNEQFF.

The CDR3 sequence is CASSQDRNNEQFF. CDR3 DNA: TGCGCCAGCAGCCAAGACAGGAACAATGAGCAGTTCTTC. The chain links TRBV4-3 to TRBJ2-1; no clear D gene. The CDR3 is 13 residues long. CDR1 is LGHNA and CDR2 is YSLEER in the germline V gene. Trimming removed 0 bases from V and 5 bases from J, with 5 bases in between.

This clonotype appeared a few times. This rearrangement joins TRBV19 to TRBJ2-2; TRBD1 aligns across 8 bases. Trimming removed 6 bases from V and 7 bases from J; junction bases left unmatched: 7. This CDR3 spans 14 amino acids. Looked up from germline, CDR1 is LNHDA and CDR2 is SQIVND (reference sequence). The CDR3 DNA reads TGTGCCAGTAGACCAACAGGGGGTGGCGGGGAGCTGTTTTTT. Translation: CASRPTGGGGELFF.

Comments on this clonotype: A single base separates this from a much larger clone, so it may be a read error. The chain combines TRBV11-2 with TRBJ2-5; D not certain. This CDR3 region has 14 residues. Germline values: CDR1 SGHAT, CDR2 FQNNGV. The CDR3 DNA follows: TGTGCCAGCAGCCCGACCGGACCCCAAGAGCCCCAGTACTTC. Amino acids: CASSPTGPQEPQYF.

This chain links TRBV2 with TRBJ2-3; D ambiguous. With 2 bases removed from V and 4 bases from J, the gap between germline ends came to 13 bases. Germline loops: CDR1 SNHLY, CDR2 FYNNEI. There are 15 residues in the CDR3. The DNA of the CDR3 is TGTGCCAGCAGTGAACTCCTAGGGTCCGCAGATACGCAGTATTTT. Protein: CASSELLGSADTQYF. The full variable domain, with the rest looked up from reference TRBV2 and TRBJ2-3, is EPEVTQTPSHQVTQMGQEVILRCVPISNHLYFYWYRQILGQKVEFLVSFYNNEISEKSEIFDDQFSVERPDGSNFTLKIRSTKLEDSAMYFCASSELLGSADTQYFGPGTRLTVL.

This clonotype was detected a few times. The rearrangement uses TRBV4-3 and TRBJ2-3; no firm D call. Germline values: CDR1 LGHNA, CDR2 YSLEER. With 0 bases removed from V and 0 bases from J, the gap between germline ends came to 10 bases. The CDR3 has 16 residues. The CDR3 spells CASSQEVESSTDTQYF. DNA for the CDR3: TGCGCCAGCAGCCAAGAAGTTGAGAGTAGCACAGATACGCAGTATTTT.

This clonotype was observed a few times. The J gene is TRBJ1-1, the V gene TRBV7-2; the D is unclear. CDR3 length: 13 amino acids. Trimming shortened V by 2 bases and J by 5 bases, and 9 bases separated the two germline ends. Germline CDR1 and CDR2: SGHTA and FQGNSA. The DNA of the CDR3 is TGTGCCAGCAGCTTATCGTTGCGGACTGAAGCTTTCTTT. Translating it yields CASSLSLRTEAFF.

V is TRBV6-2 or TRBV6-3 and J is TRBJ2-1; the D call may be TRBD1 or TRBD2 (5 bases each). The V end lost 6 bases, the J end lost 2 bases, and 11 bases lay between the germline ends. The length of the CDR3 is 14 residues. Germline V CDR1 and CDR2: MNHEY, SVGEGT. CDR3 DNA: TGTGCCAGCAGCCCCGGGGCCCCCTACAATGAGCAGTTCTTC. Translating gives CASSPGAPYNEQFF.

This clonotype occurred a few times. This chain connects TRBV6-5 to TRBJ2-1; 9 nucleotides align to TRBD2. The V and J ends lost 5 bases and 5 bases, in that order; junction bases with no gene match: 7. The CDR3 contains 15 residues. CDR1 is MNHEY, CDR2 SVGAGI, per germline. For the CDR3, the DNA is TGTGCCAGCAGTACCATAGCGGGAGTGGACAATGAGCAGTTCTTC. Amino acid sequence: CASSTIAGVDNEQFF.

This clonotype was picked up a small number of times. V is TRBV3-1 and J is TRBJ1-1; 7 bases agree with TRBD1. V lost 0 bases, J lost 2 bases, and 12 bases stayed unmatched. Germline CDR1 is LGHDT and CDR2 is YNNKEL (reference sequence). CDR3 length: 18 amino acids. The CDR3 region is CASSQELGGSSSNTEAFF. CDR3 bases: TGTGCCAGCAGCCAAGAGTTAGGGGGCAGCTCCTCAAACACTGAAGCTTTCTTT. The whole variable domain, remainder taken from reference TRBV3-1 and TRBJ1-1, is DTAVSQTPKYLVTQMGNDKSIKCEQNLGHDTMYWYKQDSKKFLKIMFSYNNKELIINETVPNRFSPKSPDKAHLNLHINSLELGDSAVYFCASSQELGGSSSNTEAFFGQGTRLTVV.

The gene calls are TRBV11-2 and TRBJ2-1; 12 bases are shared with TRBD2. Germline V gene data show CDR1 as SGHAT and CDR2 as FQNNGV. The CDR3 is made up of 14 amino acids. The trim removed 6 bases at V and 8 bases at J, leaving 5 bases unmatched. The CDR3 nucleotides read TGTGCCAGCAGTTGGACTAGCGGGATCTATGAGCAGTTCTTC. Encoded protein: CASSWTSGIYEQFF.

The table lists this clonotype with many counts. The rearrangement uses TRBV2 and TRBJ2-3; D is possibly TRBD1 or TRBD2 (5 bases each). Germline values: CDR1 SNHLY, CDR2 FYNNEI. V was trimmed by 2 bases and J by 4 bases, leaving 10 bases between them. CDR3 length equals 14 residues. This CDR3 is CASSEPRDADTQYF. Here the CDR3 DNA reads TGTGCCAGCAGTGAACCCAGGGACGCAGATACGCAGTATTTT.